Presented here are 17 T cell receptor beta chains from one specimen sequenced in a study of CXCR3-negative and CXCR3-positive naive CD8 T cells. General study results and limits: CXCR3-negative naive cells had less hydrophobic TRB CDR3s than did CXCR3-positive naive cells.

Their target antigens are unknown. cDNA libraries for TRB were generated by 5' RACE incorporating UMI labels. From the 5' RACE reads, TCRdb lists one entry per CDR3 protein and no DNA. The listing records 120,000 or so distinct CDR3 sequences. Sequencing was carried out using naive CXCR3+ CD8+ T cells from blood. Documented subset: CD45RO-CCR7+CD27+CD95- naive CD8+ T cells expressing CXCR3 (TNR3+). All receptors come from a human donor in good health. Some clones in this sample may be carry-over from other donors' samples.

The chain uses TRBV20-1 and TRBJ2-5; TCRdb's D call of TRBD2 is untestable without DNA. Germline V gene sequence: CDR1 DFQATT, CDR2 SNEGSKA (reference sequence). This CDR3 is built from 18 residues. The CDR3 sequence is CSARVVEPAGEYQETQYF.

The rearrangement links TRBV30 to TRBJ2-7; with no DNA, the TCRdb D assignment of TRBD1 cannot be verified. In germline, CDR1 is GTSNPN, CDR2 SVGIG (reference sequence). The length of the CDR3 is 14 residues. CDR3 sequence reads: CAWSVGTGAYEQYF.

The rearrangement joins TRBV28 to TRBJ2-7; the TRBD1 assignment by TCRdb is unverifiable without DNA. The V gene's germline CDR1 is MDHEN and CDR2 SYDVKM. The CDR3 consists of 14 residues. CDR3 residues: CASSRKGYSYEQYF.

The V and J genes are TRBV6-6 and TRBJ2-7; TCRdb lists TRBD2, though no DNA is available to test this call. The CDR3 runs 16 residues. Germline V CDR1 and CDR2: MNHNY, SVGAGI (reference sequence). The CDR3 sequence is CASSYSTLAGGYEQYF.

The chain is built from TRBV29-1 and TRBJ2-1. Germline V gene sequence: CDR1 SQVTM, CDR2 ANQGSEA. CDR3 length equals 15 residues. This CDR3 reads CSVEDTTTFPGEQFF.

The V and J genes are TRBV30 and TRBJ2-7. Germline values: CDR1 GTSNPN, CDR2 SVGIG (reference sequence). The CDR3 is made up of 15 amino acids. The CDR3 protein is CAWSELMTASYEQYF.

The chain carries TRBV14 and TRBJ2-7. This CDR3 spans 15 amino acids. CDR1 and CDR2 (germline): SGHDN, FVKESK. The CDR3 here is CASSQGPDSSYEQYF.

The chain uses TRBV29-1 and TRBJ1-1; the D call of TRBD1 rests on TCRdb alone, since no DNA is present to check it. The CDR3 contains 12 residues. The germline V gene has CDR1 SQVTM and CDR2 ANQGSEA. CDR3 protein: CSVEDDGMEAFF.

The chain recombines TRBV7-9 with TRBJ1-1. The CDR3 contains 12 residues. Germline CDR1 is SEHNR and CDR2 is FQNEAQ (reference sequence). The CDR3 is CASSLDKPEAFF.

The gene calls are TRBV5-1 and TRBJ1-2; without DNA, the TCRdb call of TRBD1 cannot be checked. In germline, CDR1 is SGHRS, CDR2 YFSETQ. The CDR3 consists of 16 residues. This chain's CDR3 is CASSETGTGVYHGYTF. The whole variable domain, filled in from reference TRBV5-1 and TRBJ1-2, reads KAGVTQTPRYLIKTRGQQVTLSCSPISGHRSVSWYQQTPGQGLQFLFEYFSETQRNKGNFPGRFSGRQFSNSRSEMNVSTLELGDSALYLCASSETGTGVYHGYTFGSGTRLTVV.

The chain has TRBV7-9 and TRBJ1-1. The CDR3 runs 11 residues. Per the germline V gene, CDR1 is SEHNR and CDR2 is FQNEAQ (reference sequence). The CDR3 sequence: CASSLEDEAFF.

The J gene is TRBJ2-7, the V gene TRBV4-1; TCRdb outputs TRBD2, but without DNA this stays unchecked. The CDR3 consists of 14 residues. Germline V gene sequence: CDR1 MGHRA, CDR2 YSYEKL. The CDR3 region is CASSRGGGPYEQYF.

The J gene is TRBJ2-7, the V gene TRBV6-6. This CDR3 is 14 amino acids long. Germline CDR1 and CDR2: MNHNY and SVGAGI (reference sequence). This CDR3 reads CASTPTGSFYEQYF.

The chain recombines TRBV20-1 with TRBJ2-7; the D call from TCRdb, TRBD1, cannot be confirmed without DNA. Germline CDR1 DFQATT, CDR2 SNEGSKA (reference sequence). The length of the CDR3 is 14 residues. CDR3 region: CSASGHPLSYEQYF.

This rearrangement joins TRBV29-1 to TRBJ1-1; TCRdb outputs TRBD1, but without DNA this stays unchecked. Germline CDR1 reads SQVTM; CDR2 reads ANQGSEA. This CDR3 contains 12 residues. The CDR3 loop reads CSVEIGGTEAFF.

This chain uses TRBV7-9 with TRBJ2-7; lacking DNA, the TRBD1 call made by TCRdb goes unchecked. This CDR3 has 13 amino acids. Germline CDR1 and CDR2: SEHNR and FQNEAQ (reference sequence). The CDR3: CASSLGDNYEQYF.

The CDR3 loop is CATTPGQGVAFF. The chain is built from TRBV12-3 or TRBV12-4 and TRBJ1-1; TCRdb lists TRBD1, though no DNA is available to test this call. This CDR3 is built from 12 residues.